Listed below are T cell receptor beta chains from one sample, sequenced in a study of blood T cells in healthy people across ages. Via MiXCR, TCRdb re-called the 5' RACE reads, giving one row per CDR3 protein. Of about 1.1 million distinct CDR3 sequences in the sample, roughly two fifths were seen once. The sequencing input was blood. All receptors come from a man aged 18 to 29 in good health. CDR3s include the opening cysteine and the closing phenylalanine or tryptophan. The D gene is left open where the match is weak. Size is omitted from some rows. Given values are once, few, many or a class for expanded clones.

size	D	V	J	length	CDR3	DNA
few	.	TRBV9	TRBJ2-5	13	CASSVVGGETQYF	TGTGCCAGCAGCGTAGTAGGGGGGGAGACCCAGTACTTC
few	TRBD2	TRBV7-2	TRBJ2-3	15	CASSSGGTTTDTQYF	TGTGCCAGCAGTTCGGGTGGGACTACCACAGATACGCAGTATTTT
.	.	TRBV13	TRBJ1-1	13	CAGSLWEKGEAFF	TGTGCCGGCAGCTTATGGGAGAAGGGTGAAGCTTTCTTT
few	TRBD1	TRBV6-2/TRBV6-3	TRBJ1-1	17	CASSYSSMDRADTEAFF	TGTGCCAGCAGTTACTCGAGTATGGACAGGGCGGACACTGAAGCTTTCTTT
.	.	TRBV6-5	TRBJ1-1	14	CASSPGYTNTEAFF	TGTGCCAGCAGCCCCGGTTATACTAACACTGAAGCTTTCTTT
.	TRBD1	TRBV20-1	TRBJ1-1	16	CSARVITGAQNTEAFF	TGCAGTGCTAGAGTTATCACAGGGGCCCAGAACACTGAAGCTTTCTTT
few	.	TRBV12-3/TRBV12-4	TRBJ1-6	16	CASSLALRGGESPLHF	TGTGCCAGCAGTTTAGCGCTTAGGGGGGGGGAGTCACCCCTCCACTTT
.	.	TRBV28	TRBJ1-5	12	CAAADSNQPQHF	TGTGCCGCAGCAGATAGCAATCAGCCCCAGCATTTT
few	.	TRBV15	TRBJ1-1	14	CATSARRVNTEAFF	TGTGCCACCAGTGCCCGGAGAGTGAACACTGAAGCTTTCTTT
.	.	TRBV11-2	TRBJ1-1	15	CASSLRAQMNTEAFF	TGTGCCAGCAGCTTAAGGGCACAGATGAACACTGAAGCTTTCTTT
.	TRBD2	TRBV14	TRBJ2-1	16	CAGSQLGGAFTNEQFF	TGTGCCGGCAGCCAACTCGGGGGGGCCTTCACCAATGAGCAGTTCTTC
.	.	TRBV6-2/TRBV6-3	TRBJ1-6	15	CASSYRGGGNSPLHF	TGTGCCAGCAGTTACAGGGGCGGCGGTAATTCACCCCTCCACTTT
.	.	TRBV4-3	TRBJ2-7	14	CASSQDTGTNEQYF	TGCGCCAGCAGCCAAGATACAGGTACCAATGAGCAGTACTTC
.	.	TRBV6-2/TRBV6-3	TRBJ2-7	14	CASRSDREDYEQYF	TGTGCCAGCAGATCAGACAGGGAGGACTACGAGCAGTACTTC
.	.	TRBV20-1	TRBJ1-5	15	CSASGGIRGNQPQHF	TGCAGTGCTAGTGGGGGCATTCGGGGCAATCAGCCCCAGCATTTT
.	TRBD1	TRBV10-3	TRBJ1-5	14	CAISPDRDNQPQHF	TGTGCCATCAGCCCCGACAGGGATAATCAGCCCCAGCATTTT
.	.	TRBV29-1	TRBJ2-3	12	CSVVGSEDTQYF	TGCAGCGTTGTAGGGTCGGAAGATACGCAGTATTTT
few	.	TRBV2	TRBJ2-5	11	CASRVGGEQYF	TGTGCCAGCAGGGTCGGAGGTGAGCAGTACTTC
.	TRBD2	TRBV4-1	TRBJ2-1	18	CASSQRVLAGGRTNEQFF	TGCGCCAGCAGCCAAAGAGTACTAGCGGGGGGGCGTACCAATGAGCAGTTCTTC
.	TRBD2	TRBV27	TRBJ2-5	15	CASRISGGVYNEQYF	TGTGCCAGCAGAATTAGCGGGGGGGTCTACAATGAGCAGTACTTC
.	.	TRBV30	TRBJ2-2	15	CAWSDRGRNTGELFF	TGTGCCTGGAGTGATCGGGGGAGGAACACCGGGGAGCTGTTTTTT
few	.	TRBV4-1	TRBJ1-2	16	CASSQDPGERFYGYTF	TGCGCCAGCAGCCAAGATCCAGGCGAGCGATTCTATGGCTACACCTTC
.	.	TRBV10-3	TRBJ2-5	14	CAISEWGNEKTQYF	TGTGCCATCAGTGAGTGGGGAAACGAAAAGACCCAGTACTTC
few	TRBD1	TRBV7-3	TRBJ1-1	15	CASSTQGTGNTEAFF	TGTGCCAGCAGCACCCAAGGGACAGGGAACACTGAAGCTTTCTTT
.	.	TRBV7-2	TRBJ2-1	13	CANSRIDRNEQFF	TGTGCCAACAGCCGTATCGACAGGAATGAGCAGTTCTTC
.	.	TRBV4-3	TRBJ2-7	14	CASSQTLGNYEQYF	TGCGCCAGCAGCCAAACGCTGGGGAATTACGAGCAGTACTTC